This is a list of T cell receptor beta chains from one sample in a study of cytomegalovirus exposure and HLA in healthy donors. Clones were read by immunoSEQ multiplex PCR, and TCRdb kept only the in-frame ones, dropping some. The table includes about 57,000 clones, approximately 72% detected once. The sequenced sample consisted of PBMCs. The source is a woman between 50 and 59 years old in good health and CMV-seronegative. CDR3s include the opening cysteine and the closing phenylalanine or tryptophan. D genes are given only for firm matches.

v_gene	j_gene	d_gene	CDR3aa
TRBV28	TRBJ1-5	TRBD1	CASSFDRGYQPQHF
TRBV11-2	TRBJ1-3	.	CASSPWPGTGNTIYF
TRBV6-5	TRBJ2-7	TRBD2	CASSYLLLAGVEQYF
TRBV30	TRBJ2-6	.	CAWSASGQSGANVLTF
TRBV4-2	TRBJ2-1	TRBD2	CASSLHGGLDYNEQFF
TRBV28	TRBJ2-3	TRBD1	CASCPGTGGTDTQYF
TRBV16	TRBJ1-5	TRBD1	CASSHRDRGNQPQHF
TRBV7-2	TRBJ2-7	.	CASSLQGGTYEQYF
TRBV4-2	TRBJ2-1	TRBD2	CASSHYDSGGTYNEQFF
TRBV29-1	TRBJ1-4	.	CSECRGPPAYEKLFF
TRBV5-4	TRBJ1-2	.	CASSSTQSGDGYTF
TRBV30	TRBJ1-6	TRBD1	CASPVGTGNSPLHF
TRBV28	TRBJ1-2	.	CASSPDRNLNYGYTF
TRBV10-3	TRBJ1-2	.	CAISEKERRNYGYTF
TRBV2	TRBJ2-1	.	CASSDSGYGWGFLDEQFF
TRBV9	TRBJ1-1	.	CASSAKNTEAFF
TRBV29-1	TRBJ2-3	.	CSVEGTGDGDTQYF
TRBV10-1	TRBJ2-2	TRBD2	CASSEQGTSGNTGELFF
TRBV29-1	TRBJ2-7	.	CSATQNEQYF
TRBV27	TRBJ1-2	TRBD1	CASSSQGAHYGYTF
TRBV28	TRBJ2-3	TRBD1	CASSLVGQAYLHTDTQYF
TRBV28	TRBJ1-2	.	CASSQGLKGYTF
TRBV5-1	TRBJ1-1	.	CASSLGEDTEAFF
TRBV5-1	TRBJ2-7	.	CASSFPPTVAGWSYEQYF
TRBV28	TRBJ1-2	.	CASNPSSGGGEYYTF
TRBV5-8	TRBJ1-3	.	CASSLGQGTGNTIYF
TRBV5-1	TRBJ2-1	.	CASSLGPNNEQFF